This entry lists 25 T cell receptor beta chains sequenced from one sample in a study of T cells in localized non-small cell lung cancer. TCRdb's copy holds only in-frame clones and misses some; the assay was immunoSEQ multiplex PCR. Of some 11,000 clones listed, around 80% were seen once; the top ten hold around 20%. The sample in question was peripheral blood, obtained before any cancer treatment. Receptor source: a male donor at least 60 years old with stage I lung adenocarcinoma.

The genes are TRBV29-1 and TRBJ2-2, with 7 nucleotides matching TRBD2. V gave up 8 bases and J gave up 3 bases; unmatched junction bases: 3. From germline, CDR1 is SQVTM and CDR2 ANQGSEA. The CDR3 is 12 residues long. CDR3 DNA: TGCAGCTGGACTAGGGACACCGGGGAGCTGTTTTTT. It is translated as CSWTRDTGELFF.

The chain carries TRBV7-6 and TRBJ2-3; D might be TRBD1 or TRBD2, each matching 5 bases. Trimming took off 2 bases at V and 0 bases at J, with 9 bases between the two ends. Germline V gene lookup returns CDR1 SGHVS and CDR2 FNYEAQ. The CDR3 loop spans 15 amino acids. The CDR3 spells CASSLFGTSTDTQYF. The CDR3 nucleotides are TGTGCCAGCAGCTTATTTGGGACCAGCACAGATACGCAGTATTTT.

This chain uses TRBV5-1 with TRBJ2-5; D unresolved. Trimming pared 4 bases from V and 5 bases from J, leaving 6 bases between. Germline values: CDR1 SGHRS, CDR2 YFSETQ. The CDR3 has 11 amino acids. The CDR3 coding sequence is TGCGCCAGCAGCATCGGGGAGACCCAGTACTTC. Residues: CASSIGETQYF.

The sample holds one count of this clone. The chain links TRBV5-8 to TRBJ2-1, with TRBD2 matching over 8 bases. The CDR3 extends over 14 amino acids. Germline CDR1 and CDR2: SGHTS and YDEGEE. V was clipped by 4 bases and J by 3 bases; unmatched bases: 3. This CDR3 is CASSPGTSYNEQFF. CDR3 sequence (DNA): TGTGCCAGCAGCCCCGGGACTAGCTACAATGAGCAGTTCTTC. Full variable domain (rest looked up from reference TRBV5-8 and TRBJ2-1): EAGVTQSPTHLIKTRGQQATLRCSPISGHTSVYWYQQALGLGLQFLLWYDEGEERNRGNFPPRFSGRQFPNYSSELNVNALELEDSALYLCASSPGTSYNEQFFGPGTRLTVL.

The chain uses TRBV2 and TRBJ2-3; no clear D gene. The ends were cut back, 3 bases at V and 3 bases at J, with 10 bases in the middle. Per the germline V gene, CDR1 is SNHLY and CDR2 is FYNNEI. This CDR3 contains 14 residues. The CDR3 protein is CASSDYIITDTQYF. CDR3 nucleotide sequence: TGTGCCAGCAGTGATTACATAATAACAGATACGCAGTATTTT.

This clone was picked up a small number of times. The chain uses TRBV5-1 and TRBJ2-3; the D is unclear. The CDR3 runs 18 residues. Germline assignment: CDR1 SGHRS and CDR2 YFSETQ. V was pared by 1 base and J by 1 base, with 19 bases between. DNA of the CDR3: TGCGCCAGCAGCTTGATCCCCAAACGGTCAAGGGGCACAGATACGCAGTATTTT. Translated, it gives CASSLIPKRSRGTDTQYF. Full variable domain (missing parts from reference TRBV5-1 and TRBJ2-3): KAGVTQTPRYLIKTRGQQVTLSCSPISGHRSVSWYQQTPGQGLQFLFEYFSETQRNKGNFPGRFSGRQFSNSRSEMNVSTLELGDSALYLCASSLIPKRSRGTDTQYFGPGTRLTVL.

V and J are TRBV19 and TRBJ2-1; D is perhaps TRBD2 (6 bases). Trimming removed 2 bases from V and 9 bases from J, with 14 bases in between. This CDR3 comprises 14 residues. CDR1 LNHDA and CDR2 SQIVND come from the germline V gene (reference sequence). CDR3 sequence reads: CASSISPAGIEQFF. DNA for the CDR3: TGTGCCAGTAGTATATCCCCCGCGGGAATTGAGCAGTTCTTC.

The chain uses TRBV28 and TRBJ1-5; a possible D gene is TRBD1 (5 bases). This CDR3 region has 16 residues. Germline V gene data show CDR1 as MDHEN and CDR2 as SYDVKM. The V end lost 2 bases, the J end lost 4 bases, and 15 bases lay between the germline ends. The CDR3 sequence is CASSLRPRGVNQPQHF. CDR3 coding DNA: TGTGCCAGCAGTTTAAGGCCGAGGGGAGTGAATCAGCCCCAGCATTTT.

Details on this clone: The germline gene is not matched at one end of the junction; a read error may be the cause. The rearrangement links TRBV7-7 to TRBJ2-1; no clear D gene. The CDR3 has 19 amino acids. Germline V CDR1 and CDR2: SSHAT, FNYEAQ (reference sequence). The CDR3 reads CASSLGPPGTRTWYNEQFF. The CDR3 coding sequence is TGTGCTAGCAGCTTAGGCCCCCCAGGAACAAGGACGTGGTACAATGAGCAGTTCTTC.

CDR3 sequence reads: CAWRPNSNTGELFF. For the CDR3, the DNA is TGTGCCTGGAGGCCTAATTCGAACACCGGGGAGCTGTTTTTT. The chain has TRBV30 and TRBJ2-2, with D unresolved. The CDR3 length is 14 residues. Germline loops: CDR1 GTSNPN, CDR2 SVGIG (reference sequence). Trimming removed 3 bases from V and 0 bases from J, with 8 bases in between.

Regarding this clone: One base away lies a much larger clone, so this may be a sequencing read error. The rearrangement uses TRBV15 and TRBJ2-7, with D tentatively TRBD2 (6 bases). There are 15 residues in the CDR3. Per the germline V gene, CDR1 is LNHNV and CDR2 is YYDKDF (reference sequence). V was clipped by 0 bases and J by 5 bases, with 14 bases between them. CDR3 coding DNA: TGTGCCACCAGCAGAGATGATCTAGCGAGACACGAGCAGTACTTC. It yields the protein CATSRDDLARHEQYF. The variable domain in full, with the rest retrieved from reference TRBV15 and TRBJ2-7, is DAMVIQNPRYQVTQFGKPVTLSCSQTLNHNVMYWYQQKSSQAPKLLFHYYDKDFNNEADTPDNFQSRRPNTSFCFLDIRSPGLGDTAMYLCATSRDDLARHEQYFGPGTRLTVT.

The chain combines TRBV5-4 with TRBJ2-7; D might be TRBD1 (6 bases). Germline assignment: CDR1 SGHNT and CDR2 YYREEE (reference sequence). The ends were cut back, 0 bases at V and 6 bases at J, with 10 bases in the middle. The CDR3 is 13 residues long. The DNA for the CDR3 is TGTGCCAGCAGCTTGGAGGGCAGGGGCGAGCAGTACTTC. Translated, it gives CASSLEGRGEQYF.

V usage is TRBV4-3 and J usage is TRBJ1-4, with D hard to call. Per germline, CDR1 LGHNA and CDR2 YSLEER. The V end lost 0 bases, the J end lost 11 bases, and 4 bases lay between the germline ends. The CDR3 totals 11 residues. For the CDR3, the DNA is TGCGCCAGCAGCCAAGAAAGGAAACTGTTTTTT. Translation: CASSQERKLFF.

V and J are TRBV27 and TRBJ2-7; D not certain. Trimming removed 3 bases from V and 3 bases from J, with 9 bases in between. The CDR3 has 13 amino acids. Germline CDR1 is MNHEY and CDR2 is SMNVEV (reference sequence). The CDR3 protein is CASSFSVFYEQYF. The CDR3 nucleotides read TGTGCCAGCAGTTTCTCTGTTTTCTACGAGCAGTACTTC.

The rearrangement links TRBV5-6 to TRBJ2-4; D not resolved. The CDR3 loop spans 15 amino acids. The ends were cut back, 4 bases at V and 0 bases at J, with 11 bases in the middle. Germline V CDR1 and CDR2: SGHDT, YYEEEE. CDR3: CASSPQGLAKNIQYF. DNA of the CDR3: TGTGCCAGCAGCCCTCAAGGTCTAGCCAAAAACATTCAGTACTTC.

The chain employs TRBV18 and TRBJ1-1; 7 bases are shared with TRBD1. The CDR3 is made up of 15 amino acids. Germline V gene sequence: CDR1 KGHSH, CDR2 LQKENI. V gave up 6 bases and J gave up 2 bases; unmatched junction bases: 9. The DNA for the CDR3 is TGTGCCAGCTCTCCTACCGGGACAGATAACACTGAAGCTTTCTTT. This codes for CASSPTGTDNTEAFF.

J is TRBJ1-2 and V is TRBV19; 7 nucleotides align to TRBD1. V shed 6 bases, J shed 5 bases, and the junction held 12 bases outside the gene matches. The CDR3 runs 15 residues. Germline CDR1 and CDR2: LNHDA and SQIVND (reference sequence). CDR3 in DNA: TGTGCCAGTAGGGACCCCCTGGGACAGATTTATGGCTACACCTTC. Its translation is CASRDPLGQIYGYTF.

Written as DNA, the CDR3 is TGTGCCAGCAGCGGCGGACAGAAATTACAGCCCCAGCATTTT. This encodes CASSGGQKLQPQHF. The chain couples TRBV9 to TRBJ1-5; tentative D call: TRBD1 (6 bases). The CDR3 spans 14 residues. V lost 3 bases and J 7 bases, leaving 14 bases between the germline ends. Germline CDR1 and CDR2: SGDLS and YYNGEE.

This sequence joins TRBV25-1 and TRBJ1-4, with TRBD1 matching over 8 bases. The V segment lost 4 bases and the J segment 3 bases; nucleotides outside the gene matches: 7. The length of the CDR3 is 16 residues. CDR1 and CDR2 from the germline V gene are MGHDK and SYGVNS. For the CDR3, the DNA is TGTGCCAGCAGTGTTAACAGGGGGACGGCTAATGAAAAACTGTTTTTT. It encodes CASSVNRGTANEKLFF.

The V call is TRBV7-9, the J call TRBJ1-3; D gene uncertain. Germline CDR1 is SEHNR and CDR2 is FQNEAQ (reference sequence). The V end lost 1 base, the J end lost 0 bases, and 7 bases lay between the germline ends. The CDR3 is made up of 15 amino acids. CDR3 sequence reads: CASSLEGASGNTIYF. The CDR3 DNA sequence: TGTGCCAGCAGCTTAGAGGGCGCCTCTGGAAACACCATATATTTT. The whole variable domain, filled in from reference TRBV7-9 and TRBJ1-3, reads DTGVSQNPRHKITKRGQNVTFRCDPISEHNRLYWYRQTLGQGPEFLTYFQNEAQLEKSRLLSDRFSAERPKGSFSTLEIQRTEQGDSAMYLCASSLEGASGNTIYFGEGSWLTVV.

J is TRBJ1-4 and V is TRBV29-1; 7 bases map to TRBD1. V gave up 4 bases and J gave up 10 bases; unmatched junction bases: 6. Per germline, CDR1 SQVTM and CDR2 ANQGSEA. The CDR3 contains 12 residues. CDR3 DNA: TGCAGCGTTGGGACAGGAGAAGGAAAACTGTTTTTT. Translated: CSVGTGEGKLFF.

CDR3 DNA sequence: TGTGCCAGCTCACCAGGGGAGAGCTCTGGAAACACCATATATTTT. Its protein is CASSPGESSGNTIYF. The chain employs TRBV18 and TRBJ1-3, with D unclear. The CDR3 consists of 15 residues. Per germline, CDR1 KGHSH and CDR2 LQKENI. The ends were cut back, 2 bases at V and 0 bases at J, with 8 bases in the middle.

The J gene is TRBJ2-5, the V gene TRBV5-1; TRBD1 is a possible D gene (5 bases). The CDR3 is 12 amino acids. Germline V gives CDR1 SGHRS, CDR2 YFSETQ. V lost 3 bases and J 5 bases, leaving 8 bases between the germline ends. Here the CDR3 reads CASSWGEETQYF. CDR3 bases: TGCGCCAGCAGCTGGGGCGAGGAGACCCAGTACTTC.

The chain uses TRBV6-5 and TRBJ1-2, with unresolved D. Germline V CDR1 and CDR2: MNHEY, SVGAGI. The CDR3 has 13 amino acids. V shed 2 bases and J shed 6 bases, with 10 bases lying between them. DNA for the CDR3: TGTGCCAGCAGTTACGGACGCCGGGATGGCTACACCTTC. It yields the protein CASSYGRRDGYTF.

The genes are TRBV6-4 and TRBJ1-2; D is unresolved. CDR1 is MRHNA and CDR2 is SNTAGT in the germline V gene. V was cut by 4 bases and J by 5 bases, with 11 bases left in between. The CDR3 has 13 amino acids. In nucleotides, the CDR3 is TGTGCCAGCAGTGTAGTGGCTGGGTATGGCTACACCTTC. The encoded protein is CASSVVAGYGYTF.